One and the same sample provided the 4 T cell receptor beta chains below, sequenced in a study of identical twins. TCRdb re-called the 5' RACE reads through MiXCR, storing one row per CDR3 protein. The table includes more than 400,000 distinct CDR3 sequences, roughly 15% detected once. A further study also used this sample, focusing on yellow fever vaccine responses in identical twins.

Sequencing was done on a sample of CD4+ T cells sorted from blood. These receptors were obtained from a woman aged 18-29 years in good health.

Comments on this clonotype: One end of the junction fails to match germline, which may point to a read error. V is TRBV29-1 and J is TRBJ2-1, with 14 positions matching TRBD2. CDR1 is SQVTM and CDR2 is ANQGSEA in the germline V gene. The CDR3 totals 15 residues. CDR3 loop: CSVEDSPGLAGARAF. The CDR3 coding sequence is TGCAGCGTTGAAGATTCTCCGGGACTAGCGGGGGCGCGTGCGTTC.

There are a few counts of this clonotype. The CDR3, as DNA: TGTGCCAGCAGTTCGACTCAGTGGGGGGAGCAGTACGTC. Amino acid sequence: CASSSTQWGEQYV. The rearrangement links TRBV12-3 or TRBV12-4 to TRBJ2-7; D is tentatively TRBD1 or TRBD2 (5 bases each). The CDR3 sequence is 13 residues long. Trimming cost V 4 bases and J 7 bases, with 14 bases left between them.

This clonotype was seen a few times. The rearrangement links TRBV24-1 to TRBJ2-2; D tentatively reads TRBD1 or TRBD2 (6 bases each). The CDR3 runs to 16 residues. V was pared by 1 base and J by 6 bases, with 14 bases between. Germline CDR1 KGHDR, CDR2 SFDVKD. For the CDR3, the DNA is TGTGCCACCAGTGATTTTGGGGCAGGGGAGGCCGGGGAGCTGTTTTTT. Its protein product is CATSDFGAGEAGELFF.

This chain joins TRBV6-1 and TRBJ2-1; no clear D gene. This CDR3 is 14 amino acids long. From germline, CDR1 is MNHNS and CDR2 SASEGT. Trimming removed 6 bases at V and 5 bases at J, with 14 bases between. The CDR3 sequence: CASSSTTRNNEQFF. The CDR3 nucleotides are TGTGCCAGCAGCTCAACCACTCGAAACAATGAGCAGTTCTTC.